The sequence of this TCR beta chain was determined in a study of blood T cell repertoires in COVID-19. Study-level background: Samples came from the United States, Italy and Spain, spanning acute and convalescent COVID-19. Sample material is recorded as cDNA or gDNA derived from T cells, B-cell-depleted T cells, or PBMCs.

This clone was counted between two and nine times. Germline lookup yields CDR1 SQVTM and CDR2 ANQGSEA. V was pared by 3 bases and J by 1 base, with 9 bases of the junction left unmatched. This CDR3 is built from 17 residues. Produced via immunoSEQ multiplex PCR; TCRdb's table is partial and in-frame only. Among tens of thousands of clones listed, roughly 80% were seen once. The TCR was taken from a woman of 80 years or more with active or convalescent COVID-19. The rearrangement joins TRBV29-1 to TRBJ2-3; TRBD2 matches 11 bases. The sequenced sample consisted of peripheral blood. CDR3 DNA: TGCAGCGTTGACGTTTATTTGGGACTAGCGGGCACAGATACGCAGTATTTT. Amino acids: CSVDVYLGLAGTDTQYF.